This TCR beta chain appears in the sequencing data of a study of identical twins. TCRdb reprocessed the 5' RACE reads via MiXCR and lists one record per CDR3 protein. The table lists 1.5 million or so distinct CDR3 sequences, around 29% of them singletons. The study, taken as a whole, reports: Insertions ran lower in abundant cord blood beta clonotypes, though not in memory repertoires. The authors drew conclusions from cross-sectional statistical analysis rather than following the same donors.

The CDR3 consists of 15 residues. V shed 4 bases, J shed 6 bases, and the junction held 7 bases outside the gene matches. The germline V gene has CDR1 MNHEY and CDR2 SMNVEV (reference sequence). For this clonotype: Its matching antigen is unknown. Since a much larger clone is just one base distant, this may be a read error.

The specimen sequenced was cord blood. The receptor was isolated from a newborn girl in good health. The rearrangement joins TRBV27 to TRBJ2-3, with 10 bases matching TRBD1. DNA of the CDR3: TGTGCCAGCAGTTCAGAGACAGGGGGCGCGGATACGCAGTATTTT. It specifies CASSSETGGADTQYF.